A single sample is the source of the 7 T cell receptor beta chains below, sequenced in a study of blood T cells in healthy people across ages. The use of a sample-barcoded 5' primer and a J-beta primer mix characterized a second PCR of about 7 to 12 cycles. Each CDR3 protein gets one entry after TCRdb re-called the 5' RACE reads with MiXCR. The table records 450,000 to 650,000 distinct CDR3 sequences, 24% of them present only once. These same records also appear under a second study, on T cells of mothers and their children.

The sequencing input was blood. Receptor source: a boy under 18 in good health.

The V gene is TRBV20-1, the J gene TRBJ2-3, with D perhaps matching TRBD2 (5 bases). The CDR3 runs to 15 residues. Germline V gene data show CDR1 as DFQATT and CDR2 as SNEGSKA (reference sequence). V was pared by 3 bases and J by 2 bases, with 15 bases between. CDR3 residues: CSASFVGKITDTQYF. CDR3 DNA: TGCAGTGCTAGTTTTGTCGGGAAGATCACAGATACGCAGTATTTT.

This clonotype occurred many times. V gene TRBV6-2 or TRBV6-3 combines with J gene TRBJ2-4; TRBD1 aligns across 9 bases. The CDR3 loop spans 15 amino acids. After removal of 5 bases from V and 6 bases from J, the junction contained 8 bases not matched to a gene. Germline values: CDR1 MNHEY, CDR2 SVGEGT. The CDR3 nucleotides read TGTGCCAGCAGTCTGACCACAGGGGGCCGAAACATTCAGTACTTC. Encoded protein: CASSLTTGGRNIQYF.

This clonotype has only a few counts. This rearrangement joins TRBV28 to TRBJ1-6; D uncertain. This CDR3 region has 14 residues. Germline CDR1 and CDR2: MDHEN and SYDVKM. With 7 bases removed from V and 5 bases from J, the gap between germline ends came to 12 bases. The CDR3 bases are TGTGCCAGCATTTCCCCAGGTGATAATTCACCCCTCCACTTT. Its protein is CASISPGDNSPLHF. Full variable domain (remainder filled in from reference TRBV28 and TRBJ1-6): DVKVTQSSRYLVKRTGEKVFLECVQDMDHENMFWYRQDPGLGLRLIYFSYDVKMKEKGDIPEGYSVSREKKERFSLILESASTNQTSMYLCASISPGDNSPLHFGNGTRLTVT.

There are a few counts of this clonotype. The genes are TRBV4-2 and TRBJ1-1, with 7 bases matching TRBD1. CDR3 length: 17 amino acids. The J segment lost 5 bases and the V segment lost 0 bases, leaving 12 bases of the junction unmatched. Germline V lookup: CDR1 LGHNA, CDR2 YNFKEQ. The CDR3 loop is CASSQDIIGGARTEAFF. The CDR3 DNA follows: TGTGCCAGCAGCCAAGATATAATAGGGGGCGCGAGGACTGAAGCTTTCTTT.

J is TRBJ1-2 and V is TRBV6-5; D ambiguous. The CDR3 spans 16 residues. The germline V gene encodes CDR1 MNHEY and CDR2 SVGAGI. The V end lost 2 bases, the J end lost 4 bases, and 17 bases lay between the germline ends. DNA of the CDR3: TGTGCCAGCAGTTACGATGGGAGAGAACGGGGCTATGGCTACACCTTC. Its translation is CASSYDGRERGYGYTF.

This clonotype came up a few times. The chain employs TRBV7-9 and TRBJ2-1, with unresolved D. V was pared by 5 bases and J by 8 bases, with 16 bases between. Germline V gene data show CDR1 as SEHNR and CDR2 as FQNEAQ (reference sequence). The CDR3 has 14 residues. The CDR3 DNA reads TGTGCCAGCAGCCCGCCCGGTTCGGCCCATGAGCAGTTCTTC. Translating it yields CASSPPGSAHEQFF. The full variable domain, completed using reference TRBV7-9 and TRBJ2-1, is DTGVSQNPRHKITKRGQNVTFRCDPISEHNRLYWYRQTLGQGPEFLTYFQNEAQLEKSRLLSDRFSAERPKGSFSTLEIQRTEQGDSAMYLCASSPPGSAHEQFFGPGTRLTVL.

This chain uses TRBV27 with TRBJ2-1; 7 positions match TRBD1. J gave up 4 bases and V 5 bases, and 8 bases lay outside the gene matches. The germline V gene encodes CDR1 MNHEY and CDR2 SMNVEV (reference sequence). The CDR3 is made up of 15 amino acids. This CDR3 is CASSTDGTVYNEQFF. In DNA, the CDR3 is TGTGCCAGCAGTACCGACGGGACAGTATACAATGAGCAGTTCTTC.